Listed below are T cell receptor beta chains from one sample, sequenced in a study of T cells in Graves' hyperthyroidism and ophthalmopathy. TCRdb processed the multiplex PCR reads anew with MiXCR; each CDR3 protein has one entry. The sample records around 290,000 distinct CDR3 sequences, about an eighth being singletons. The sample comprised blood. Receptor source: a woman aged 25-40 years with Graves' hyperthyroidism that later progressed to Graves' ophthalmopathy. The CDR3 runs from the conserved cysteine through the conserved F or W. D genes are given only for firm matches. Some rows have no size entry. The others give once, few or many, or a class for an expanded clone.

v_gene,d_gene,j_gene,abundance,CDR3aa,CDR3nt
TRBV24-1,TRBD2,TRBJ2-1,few,CATLAGGRIGFF,TGTGCCACGCTAGCGGGAGGGCGCATCGGGTTCTTC
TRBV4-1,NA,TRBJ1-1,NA,CASRGDYTEAFF,TGCGCCAGCAGAGGAGACTACACTGAAGCTTTCTTT
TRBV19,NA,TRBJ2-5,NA,CASSMQGDLETQYF,TGTGCCAGTAGTATGCAGGGTGACCTTGAGACCCAGTACTTC
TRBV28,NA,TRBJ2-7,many,CASSFIGGGSSYEQYF,TGTGCCAGCAGTTTTATAGGGGGAGGCAGCTCCTACGAGCAGTACTTC
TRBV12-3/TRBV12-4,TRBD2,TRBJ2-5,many,CASRRGLAGVETQYF,TGTGCCAGCAGACGGGGACTAGCGGGAGTGGAGACCCAGTACTTC
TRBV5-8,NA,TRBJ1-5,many,CASSLGGNNQPQHF,TGTGCCAGCAGCTTGGGGGGGAACAATCAGCCCCAGCATTTT
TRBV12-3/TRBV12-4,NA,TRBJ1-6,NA,CASSFQGNHSPLHF,TGTGCCAGCAGTTTCCAGGGGAACCATTCACCCCTCCACTTT
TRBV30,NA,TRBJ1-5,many,CAWSVAANQPQHF,TGTGCCTGGAGTGTGGCCGCGAATCAGCCCCAGCATTTT
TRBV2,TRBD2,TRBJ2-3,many,CASSSSGGTDTQYF,TGTGCCAGCAGTTCCAGCGGGGGAACAGATACGCAGTATTTT
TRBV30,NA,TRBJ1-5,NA,CAWRGNVCNQRPPQHF,TGTGCCTGGAGGGGGAACGTATGCAATCAGCGTCCCCCCCAGCATTTT
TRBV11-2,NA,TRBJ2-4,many,CASSLGVRADDIQYF,TGTGCCAGCAGCTTAGGAGTAAGGGCCGACGACATTCAGTACTTC
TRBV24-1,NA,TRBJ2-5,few,CATSDGGKVVQETQYF,TGTGCCACCAGTGATGGGGGGAAGGTGGTCCAAGAGACCCAGTACTTC
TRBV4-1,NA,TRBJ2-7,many,CASSQDVLAWNEQYF,TGCGCCAGCAGCCAAGATGTCCTAGCTTGGAACGAGCAGTACTTC
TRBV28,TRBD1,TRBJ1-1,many,CASTSAGTGNTEAFF,TGTGCCAGCACCTCGGCCGGGACAGGGAACACTGAAGCTTTCTTT
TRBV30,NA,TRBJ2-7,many,CAWSAASSYEQYF,TGTGCCTGGAGCGCTGCGAGCTCCTACGAGCAGTACTTC
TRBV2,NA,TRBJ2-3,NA,CASSGAGTRRQDTQYF,TGTGCCAGCAGTGGAGCCGGGACACGAAGGCAAGATACGCAGTATTTT
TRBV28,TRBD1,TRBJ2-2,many,CASSFQGATNTGELFF,TGTGCCAGCAGTTTCCAGGGGGCGACTAACACCGGGGAGCTGTTTTTT
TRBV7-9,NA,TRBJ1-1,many,CASSLALGGLNTEAFF,TGTGCCAGCAGCTTAGCGCTTGGGGGCTTGAACACTGAAGCTTTCTTT
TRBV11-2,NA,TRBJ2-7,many,CASSLAQGDGSYEQYF,TGTGCCAGCAGCTTAGCCCAGGGAGACGGGAGCTACGAGCAGTACTTC
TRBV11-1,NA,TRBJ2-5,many,CASSLGGEDQETQYF,TGTGCCAGCAGCTTAGGGGGGGAGGATCAAGAGACCCAGTACTTC
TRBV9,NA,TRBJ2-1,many,CASSGRGTAGINEQFF,TGTGCCAGCAGCGGGAGGGGGACTGCGGGAATAAATGAGCAGTTCTTC
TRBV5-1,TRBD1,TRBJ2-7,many,CASSQGTGAYEQYF,TGCGCCAGCAGCCAGGGGACAGGGGCCTACGAGCAGTACTTC
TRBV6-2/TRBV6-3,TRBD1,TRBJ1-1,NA,CASSYSSDRGEAFF,TGTGCCAGCAGTTACTCCTCGGACAGGGGTGAGGCTTTCTTT
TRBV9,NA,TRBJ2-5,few,CASSVGERGETQYF,TGTGCCAGCAGCGTAGGGGAGAGAGGGGAGACCCAGTACTTC
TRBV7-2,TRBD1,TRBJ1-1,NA,CASSLGGQGTNTEAFF,TGTGCCAGCAGCTTAGGCGGACAGGGGACGAACACTGAAGCTTTCTTT
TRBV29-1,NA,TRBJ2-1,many,CSVGGVGGEQFF,TGCAGCGTTGGAGGGGTGGGCGGTGAGCAGTTCTTC
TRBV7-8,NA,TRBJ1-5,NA,CASSPDGVAGNQPQHF,TGTGCCAGCAGCCCCGACGGGGTGGCGGGGAATCAGCCCCAGCATTTT
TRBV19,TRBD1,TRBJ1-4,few,CASSIRTGGINEKLFF,TGTGCCAGTAGTATACGGACAGGGGGTATTAATGAAAAACTGTTTTTT
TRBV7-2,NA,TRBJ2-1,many,CASSLEYYNEQFF,TGTGCCAGCAGCTTGGAATACTACAATGAGCAGTTCTTC
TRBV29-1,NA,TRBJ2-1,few,CSVYTGSYNEQFF,TGCAGCGTTTACACGGGCTCCTACAATGAGCAGTTCTTC
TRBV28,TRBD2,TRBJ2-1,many,CTTGGREANEQFF,TGTACTACCGGGGGACGGGAGGCCAATGAGCAGTTCTTC
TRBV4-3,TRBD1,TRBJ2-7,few,CASSPMAGGDEQYF,TGCGCCAGCAGCCCCATGGCAGGGGGCGATGAGCAGTACTTC
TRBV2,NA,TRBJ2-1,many,CASSEDRYNEQFF,TGTGCCAGCAGTGAGGACCGCTACAATGAGCAGTTCTTC
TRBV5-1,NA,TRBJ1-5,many,CASSYSGTANQPQHF,TGCGCCAGCAGCTACTCCGGAACGGCAAATCAGCCCCAGCATTTT
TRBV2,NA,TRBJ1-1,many,CASTLRTDEAFF,TGTGCCAGCACTCTAAGGACAGATGAAGCTTTCTTT
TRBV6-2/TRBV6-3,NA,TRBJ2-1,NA,CASSLFGTFGYNEQFF,TGTGCCAGCAGTCTTTTCGGGACTTTCGGGTACAATGAGCAGTTCTTC
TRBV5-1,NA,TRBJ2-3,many,CASRVSGDTQYF,TGCGCCAGCAGGGTGTCAGGAGATACGCAGTATTTT
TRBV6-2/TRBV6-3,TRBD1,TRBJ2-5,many,CASSYDGRGKEETQYF,TGTGCCAGCAGTTACGACGGCAGGGGGAAGGAGGAGACCCAGTACTTC
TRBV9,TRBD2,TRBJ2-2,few,CASSVRLAGANTGELFF,TGTGCCAGCAGCGTCCGCCTAGCGGGAGCGAACACCGGGGAGCTGTTTTTT
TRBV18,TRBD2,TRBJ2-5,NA,CASSALAGETQYF,TGTGCCAGCTCAGCTCTAGCGGGAGAGACCCAGTACTTC
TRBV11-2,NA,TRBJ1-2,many,CASSFTGNYGYTF,TGTGCCAGCAGCTTCACAGGGAACTATGGCTACACCTTC
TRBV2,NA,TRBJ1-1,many,CASRPGTEAFF,TGTGCCAGCAGACCCGGGACAGAAGCTTTCTTT
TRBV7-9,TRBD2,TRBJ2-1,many,CASSSRTSGRDEQFF,TGTGCCAGCAGCTCGCGGACTAGCGGGAGGGATGAGCAGTTCTTC
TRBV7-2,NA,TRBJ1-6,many,CASSATGTRDSPLHF,TGTGCCAGCAGCGCGACCGGGACCCGGGATTCACCCCTCCACTTT
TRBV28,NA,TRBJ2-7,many,CASSRDGFYEQYF,TGTGCCAGCAGCCGTGACGGCTTCTACGAGCAGTACTTC
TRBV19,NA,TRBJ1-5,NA,CASSPTGIQPQHF,TGTGCCAGTAGTCCTACAGGGATTCAGCCCCAGCATTTT
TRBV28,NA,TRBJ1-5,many,CASSSPGSRYQHF,TGTGCCAGCAGTTCCCCGGGGTCCCGGTACCAGCATTTT
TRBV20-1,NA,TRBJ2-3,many,CSATNPGERDSRGPTDTQYF,TGCAGTGCTACGAACCCGGGAGAACGGGACTCGAGGGGACCCACAGATACGCAGTATTTT